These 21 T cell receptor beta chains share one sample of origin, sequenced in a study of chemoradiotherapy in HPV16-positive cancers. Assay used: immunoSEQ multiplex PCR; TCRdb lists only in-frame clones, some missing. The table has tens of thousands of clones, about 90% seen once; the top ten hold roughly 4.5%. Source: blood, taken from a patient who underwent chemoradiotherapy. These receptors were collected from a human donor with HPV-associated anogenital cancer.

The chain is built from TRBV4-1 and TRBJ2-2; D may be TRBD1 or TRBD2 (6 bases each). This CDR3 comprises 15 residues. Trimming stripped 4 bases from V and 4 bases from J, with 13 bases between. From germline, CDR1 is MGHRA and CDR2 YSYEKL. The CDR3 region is CASSRGGQGTGELFF. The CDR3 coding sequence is TGCGCCAGCAGCCGAGGGGGGCAGGGCACCGGGGAGCTGTTTTTT.

CDR3 amino acids: CASSPTVPSGNTIYF. In nucleotides, the CDR3 is TGTGCCAGCTCACCGACTGTCCCCTCTGGAAACACCATATATTTT. J is TRBJ1-3 and V is TRBV18; D remains unclear. CDR1 and CDR2 (germline): KGHSH, LQKENI. The CDR3 consists of 15 residues. The germline V and J ends were trimmed by 3 bases and 0 bases, with 9 bases remaining between them.

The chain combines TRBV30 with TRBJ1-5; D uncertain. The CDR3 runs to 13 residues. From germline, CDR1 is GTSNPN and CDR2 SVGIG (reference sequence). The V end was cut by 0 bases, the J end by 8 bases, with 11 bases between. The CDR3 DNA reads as TGTGCCTGGAGTGTACCTGGGAATGAGCCCCAGCATTTT. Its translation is CAWSVPGNEPQHF. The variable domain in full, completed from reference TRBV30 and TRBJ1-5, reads SQTIHQWPATLVQPVGSPLSLECTVEGTSNPNLYWYRQAAGRGLQLLFYSVGIGQISSEVPQNLSASRPQDRQFILSSKKLLLSDSGFYLCAWSVPGNEPQHFGDGTRLSIL.

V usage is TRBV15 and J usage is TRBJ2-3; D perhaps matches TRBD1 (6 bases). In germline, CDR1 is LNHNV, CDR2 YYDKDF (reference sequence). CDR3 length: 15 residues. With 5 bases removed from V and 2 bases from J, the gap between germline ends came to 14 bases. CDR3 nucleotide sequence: TGTGCCACCAGCCAGAACTCAGGGGTCACAGATACGCAGTATTTT. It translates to CATSQNSGVTDTQYF.

The CDR3 loop is CASSTPGQGAGYTF. The CDR3 DNA reads as TGTGCCAGCAGCACACCGGGACAGGGGGCTGGCTACACCTTC. The rearrangement uses TRBV7-2 and TRBJ1-2; 12 bases fit TRBD1. With V trimmed by 5 bases and J by 7 bases, 5 bases remained unmatched. CDR3 length equals 14 residues. Germline CDR1 reads SGHTA; CDR2 reads FQGNSA.

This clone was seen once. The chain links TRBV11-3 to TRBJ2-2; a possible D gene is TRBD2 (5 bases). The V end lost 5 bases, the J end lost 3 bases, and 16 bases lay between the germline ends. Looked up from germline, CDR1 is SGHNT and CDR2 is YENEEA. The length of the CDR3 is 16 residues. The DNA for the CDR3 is TGTGCCAGCAGCCCCAGAGCGGCCGATTACACCGGGGAGCTGTTTTTT. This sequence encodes CASSPRAADYTGELFF.

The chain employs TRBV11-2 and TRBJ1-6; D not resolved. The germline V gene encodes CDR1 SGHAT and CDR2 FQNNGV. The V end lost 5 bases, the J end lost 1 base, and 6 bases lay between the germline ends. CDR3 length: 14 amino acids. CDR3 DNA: TGTGCCAGCAGCCTAGGGTCCTATAATTCACCCCTCCACTTT. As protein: CASSLGSYNSPLHF. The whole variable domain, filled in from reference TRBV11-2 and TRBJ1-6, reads EAGVAQSPRYKIIEKRQSVAFWCNPISGHATLYWYQQILGQGPKLLIQFQNNGVVDDSQLPKDRFSAERLKGVDSTLKIQPAKLEDSAVYLCASSLGSYNSPLHFGNGTRLTVT.

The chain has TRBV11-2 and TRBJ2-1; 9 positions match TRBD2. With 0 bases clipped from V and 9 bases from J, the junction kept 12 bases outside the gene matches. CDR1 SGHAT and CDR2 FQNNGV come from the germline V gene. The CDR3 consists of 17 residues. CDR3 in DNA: TGTGCCAGCAGCTTAGATGTCGGCGGGAGGGCCCGTGGTGAGCAGTTCTTC. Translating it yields CASSLDVGGRARGEQFF.

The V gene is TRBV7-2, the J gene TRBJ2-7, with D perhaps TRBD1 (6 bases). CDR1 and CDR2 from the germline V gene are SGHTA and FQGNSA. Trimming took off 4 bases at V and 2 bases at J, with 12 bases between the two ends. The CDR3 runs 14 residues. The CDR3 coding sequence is TGTGCCAGCAGCTCTGGACAGCCCCCCTACGAGCAGTACTTC. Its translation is CASSSGQPPYEQYF.

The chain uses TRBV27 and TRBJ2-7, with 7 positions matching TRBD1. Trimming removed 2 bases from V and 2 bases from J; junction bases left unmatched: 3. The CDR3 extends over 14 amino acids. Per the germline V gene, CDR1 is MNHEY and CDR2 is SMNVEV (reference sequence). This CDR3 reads CASSLGGQTYEQYF. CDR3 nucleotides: TGTGCCAGCAGTTTAGGGGGACAGACCTACGAGCAGTACTTC.

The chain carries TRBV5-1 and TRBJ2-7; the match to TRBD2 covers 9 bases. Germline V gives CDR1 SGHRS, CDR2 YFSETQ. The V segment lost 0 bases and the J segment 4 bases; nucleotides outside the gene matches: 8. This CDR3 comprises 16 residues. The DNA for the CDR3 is TGCGCCAGCAGCTTGGCTTCGGCGGGGGGGACTTACGAGCAGTACTTC. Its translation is CASSLASAGGTYEQYF.

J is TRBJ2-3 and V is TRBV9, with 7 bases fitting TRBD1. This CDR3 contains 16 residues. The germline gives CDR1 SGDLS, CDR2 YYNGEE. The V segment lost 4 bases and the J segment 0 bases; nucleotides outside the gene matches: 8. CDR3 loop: CASSRYRGPSTDTQYF. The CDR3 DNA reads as TGTGCCAGCAGCCGTTACAGGGGCCCTAGCACAGATACGCAGTATTTT.

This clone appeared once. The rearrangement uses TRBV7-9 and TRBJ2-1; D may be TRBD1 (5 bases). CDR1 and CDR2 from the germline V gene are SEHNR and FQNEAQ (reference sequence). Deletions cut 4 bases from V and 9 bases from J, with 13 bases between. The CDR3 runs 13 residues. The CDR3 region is CASSSQGVGEQFF. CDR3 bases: TGTGCCAGCAGCTCCCAGGGTGTGGGTGAGCAGTTCTTC. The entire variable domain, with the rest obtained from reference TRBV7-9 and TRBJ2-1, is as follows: DTGVSQNPRHKITKRGQNVTFRCDPISEHNRLYWYRQTLGQGPEFLTYFQNEAQLEKSRLLSDRFSAERPKGSFSTLEIQRTEQGDSAMYLCASSSQGVGEQFFGPGTRLTVL.

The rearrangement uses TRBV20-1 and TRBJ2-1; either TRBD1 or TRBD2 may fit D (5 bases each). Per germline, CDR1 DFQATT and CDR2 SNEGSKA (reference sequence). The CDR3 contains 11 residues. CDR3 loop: CTLPVGARQFF. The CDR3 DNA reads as TGCACCCTACCGGTCGGGGCGAGGCAGTTCTTC.

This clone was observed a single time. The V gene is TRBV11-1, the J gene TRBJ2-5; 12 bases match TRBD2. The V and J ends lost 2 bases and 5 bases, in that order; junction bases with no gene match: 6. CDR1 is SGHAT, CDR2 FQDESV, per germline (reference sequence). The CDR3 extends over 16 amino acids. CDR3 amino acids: CASSLITSGRSETQYF. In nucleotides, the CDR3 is TGTGCCAGCAGCTTAATCACTAGCGGGAGGTCTGAGACCCAGTACTTC.

CDR3 protein: CASSLGRGQVGELFF. As DNA, the CDR3 is TGTGCCAGCAGCTTAGGCAGGGGGCAGGTCGGGGAGCTGTTTTTT. The gene calls are TRBV7-8 and TRBJ2-2; 8 bases are shared with TRBD1. Germline-derived CDR1 and CDR2 are SGHVS and FQNEAQ. V gave up 1 base and J gave up 7 bases; unmatched junction bases: 5. The CDR3 contains 15 residues. Using reference TRBV7-8 and TRBJ2-2 for the parts outside the CDR3, the full variable domain is GAGVSQSPRYKVAKRGQDVALRCDPISGHVSLFWYQQALGQGPEFLTYFQNEAQLDKSGLPSDRFFAERPEGSVSTLKIQRTQQEDSAVYLCASSLGRGQVGELFFGEGSRLTVL.

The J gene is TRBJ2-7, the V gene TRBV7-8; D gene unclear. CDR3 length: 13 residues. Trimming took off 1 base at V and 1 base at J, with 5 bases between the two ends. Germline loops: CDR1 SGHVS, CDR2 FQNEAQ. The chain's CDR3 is CASSLVQSYEQYF. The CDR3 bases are TGTGCCAGCAGCTTAGTCCAGTCCTACGAGCAGTACTTC.

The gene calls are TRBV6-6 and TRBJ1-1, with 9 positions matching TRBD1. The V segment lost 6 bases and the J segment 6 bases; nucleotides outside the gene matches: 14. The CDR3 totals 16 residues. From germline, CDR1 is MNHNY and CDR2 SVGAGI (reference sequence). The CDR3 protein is CASSPGTGFLGAEAFF. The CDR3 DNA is TGTGCCAGCAGCCCCGGGACAGGGTTTTTGGGAGCTGAAGCTTTCTTT.

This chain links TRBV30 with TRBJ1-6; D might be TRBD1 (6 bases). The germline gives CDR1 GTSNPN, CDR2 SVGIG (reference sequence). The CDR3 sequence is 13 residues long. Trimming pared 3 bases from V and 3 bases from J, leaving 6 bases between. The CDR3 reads CAWRDSYNSPLHF. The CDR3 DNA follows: TGTGCCTGGAGGGACAGCTATAATTCACCCCTCCACTTT.

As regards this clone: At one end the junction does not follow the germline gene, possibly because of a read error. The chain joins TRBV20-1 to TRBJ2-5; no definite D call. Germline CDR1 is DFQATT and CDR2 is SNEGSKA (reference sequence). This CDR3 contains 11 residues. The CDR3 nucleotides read TGCGGTGCCGGACCTCAGAAGACCCAGTACTTC. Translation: CGAGPQKTQYF.

CDR3 residues: CASSIVDRVTEKLFF. DNA of the CDR3: TGTGCCAGTAGTATTGTAGACAGGGTAACCGAAAAACTGTTTTTT. The chain employs TRBV19 and TRBJ1-4; 7 bases line up with TRBD1. J gave up 8 bases and V 3 bases, and 9 bases lay outside the gene matches. This CDR3 spans 15 amino acids. CDR1 is LNHDA, CDR2 SQIVND, per germline (reference sequence).